This entry is about one T cell receptor (beta chain). The antigen remains undetermined. The germline and genes are mouse ones. Read data end 1 residue before the CDR3 end; the end is taken from the germline J gene. CDR3 sequences, V/J genes, frequencies and template counts came from survey-depth TCRbeta sequencing. Only in-frame clones appear in the TCRdb table, and some are missing; sequencing was by immunoSEQ multiplex PCR. The repertoire has about 20,000 clones, around 70% of them found once; the top ten carry over 0.85%. The record originates from a study of tissue T cells after allogeneic stem cell transplantation. Study findings and constraints: In patients and mice, blood and spleen missed much of tissue repertoire. Anatomically similar tissues had similar TCR repertoires within each patient. Some tissue clones might be persisting host cells; their alloreactivity or antigen specificity was not determined.

Germline V gives CDR1 SGHSA, CDR2 FRNQAP. V was shortened by 6 bases and J by 2 bases, with 5 bases between the two germline ends. The CDR3 sequence is 12 residues long. This rearrangement joins TRBV16 to TRBJ2-1; D ambiguous. The sample taken for sequencing was spleen. The clonotype comes from a female BALB/c mouse in good health. The mouse line has the MHC haplotype H2-d. The CDR3 protein is CASSQDYAEQFF. CDR3 bases read: TGTGCAAGCAGTCAGGACTATGCTGAGCAGTTC. Using reference TRBV16 and TRBJ2-1 for the parts outside the CDR3, the full variable domain is NAGVIQTPRHKVTGKGQEATLWCEPISGHSAVFWYRQTIVQGLEFLTYFRNQAPIDDSGMPKERFSAQMPNQSHSTLKIQSTQPQDSAVYLCASSQDYAEQFFGPGTRLTVL.